A single sample is the source of the 21 T cell receptor beta chains below, sequenced in a study of OX40 agonist ivuxolimab in advanced cancers. Here immunoSEQ multiplex PCR was the method, and the copy in TCRdb shows in-frame clones only, minus some. The sample has around 72,000 clones; 75% to 90% are singletons. The input for sequencing was CD4+ or CD8+ T cells sorted from blood, taken in a trial of the OX40 agonist ivuxolimab. All receptors come from an adult with an advanced solid tumor such as melanoma, head and neck, liver or kidney cancer.

This clone was recorded only once. The rearrangement links TRBV27 to TRBJ2-7; 10 nucleotides match TRBD2. Germline CDR1 and CDR2: MNHEY and SMNVEV (reference sequence). The CDR3 contains 16 residues. Trimming at V came to 5 bases and at J to 1 base, leaving 8 bases not matched to a gene. The CDR3 region has the DNA TGTGCCAGCAGTCTAAGGACTAGCGGAGGGTCCTACGAGCAGTACTTC. Amino acids: CASSLRTSGGSYEQYF.

The table lists this clone with a count of one. The genes are TRBV7-2 and TRBJ2-3; 9 nucleotides line up with TRBD2. V shed 10 bases and J 3 bases; nucleotides not matched to a gene: 14. The CDR3 runs 16 residues. The V gene's germline CDR1 is SGHTA and CDR2 FQGNSA. CDR3 sequence: CATPRGGRDRTDTQYF. CDR3 sequence (DNA): TGTGCCACTCCACGGGGCGGGAGGGATCGAACAGATACGCAGTATTTT.

The rearrangement links TRBV5-4 to TRBJ2-5, with TRBD2 matching over 9 bases. Trimming at V came to 2 bases and at J to 5 bases, leaving 7 bases not matched to a gene. The germline V gene has CDR1 SGHNT and CDR2 YYREEE (reference sequence). The CDR3 is 15 residues long. CDR3 residues: CASSLPGLASETQYF. CDR3 in DNA: TGTGCCAGCAGCTTACCGGGACTAGCAAGTGAGACCCAGTACTTC.

The rearrangement uses TRBV4-1 and TRBJ2-1; TRBD2 matches at 8 bases. The CDR3 spans 16 residues. Trimming took 0 bases from V and 6 from J; bases not matched to a gene: 7. Germline V CDR1 and CDR2: MGHRA, YSYEKL. The CDR3 region has the DNA TGCGCCAGCAGCCAAGAAGTTGGGCTAGCGGGCAATGAGCAGTTCTTC. It translates to CASSQEVGLAGNEQFF.

Comment on this clone: The sample contains more than one DNA sequence encoding this CDR3. J is TRBJ2-6 and V is TRBV21-1; the D call in the table, TRBD2, was not verified against the DNA. TRBV21-1 is given as a pseudogene. This CDR3 contains 18 residues. The CDR3 sequence is CASSKVEVASSGANVLTF. CDR3 sequence (DNA): TGTGCTAGCAGCAAAGTCGAGGTCGCGAGCTCTGGGGCCAACGTCCTGACTTTC.

The chain links TRBV28 to TRBJ1-2; D may be TRBD1 (6 bases). There are 12 residues in the CDR3. Between the trimmed V and J ends, which lost 6 bases and 8 bases, there was a span of 13 bases. Per the germline V gene, CDR1 is MDHEN and CDR2 is SYDVKM. CDR3 amino acids: CASRTGSRGYTF. Here the CDR3 DNA reads TGTGCCAGCAGAACAGGGTCCCGGGGCTACACCTTC.

CDR3: CATGQTRGGKLFF. DNA for the CDR3: TGTGCCACCGGCCAAACCCGGGGGGGAAAACTGTTTTTT. V and J are TRBV15 and TRBJ1-4; maybe TRBD1 (5 bases). There are 13 residues in the CDR3. V was clipped by 8 bases and J by 10 bases, with 17 bases between them. Germline CDR1 is LNHNV and CDR2 is YYDKDF (reference sequence). The full variable domain, completed using reference TRBV15 and TRBJ1-4, is DAMVIQNPRYQVTQFGKPVTLSCSQTLNHNVMYWYQQKSSQAPKLLFHYYDKDFNNEADTPDNFQSRRPNTSFCFLDIRSPGLGDTAMYLCATGQTRGGKLFFGSGTQLSVL.

The CDR3 nucleotides read TGTGCCAGCACCGACAACTACGAGCAGTACTTC. Its protein is CASTDNYEQYF. The chain is built from TRBV28 and TRBJ2-7; D not resolved. Per germline, CDR1 MDHEN and CDR2 SYDVKM. V was shortened by 7 bases and J by 3 bases, with 7 bases between the two germline ends. This CDR3 is 11 amino acids long. Supplemented by reference TRBV28 and TRBJ2-7, the full variable domain reads DVKVTQSSRYLVKRTGEKVFLECVQDMDHENMFWYRQDPGLGLRLIYFSYDVKMKEKGDIPEGYSVSREKKERFSLILESASTNQTSMYLCASTDNYEQYFGPGTRLTVT.

The V gene is TRBV6-1, the J gene TRBJ1-6, with 7 positions matching TRBD1. The CDR3 totals 16 residues. The trim removed 0 bases at V and 4 bases at J, leaving 3 bases unmatched. Germline V lookup: CDR1 MNHNS, CDR2 SASEGT. The CDR3: CASSEAGTVYNSPLHF. The CDR3 nucleotides are TGTGCCAGCAGTGAAGCGGGGACAGTTTATAATTCACCCCTCCACTTT.

The J gene is TRBJ1-1, the V gene TRBV2; D possibly corresponds to TRBD1 (6 bases). V was clipped by 2 bases and J by 1 base, with 11 bases between them. Germline loops: CDR1 SNHLY, CDR2 FYNNEI. This CDR3 region has 15 residues. The CDR3 loop reads CASSERGRANTEAFF. The DNA of the CDR3 is TGTGCCAGCAGTGAAAGGGGGAGGGCGAACACTGAAGCTTTCTTT.

The sample holds a few counts of this clone. The V and J genes are TRBV27 and TRBJ1-2, with 10 bases matching TRBD1. V shed 6 bases, J shed 4 bases, and the junction held 8 bases outside the gene matches. Germline CDR1 and CDR2: MNHEY and SMNVEV (reference sequence). This CDR3 comprises 15 residues. The CDR3 DNA is TGTGCCAGCAGCATTGACAGGGGGCACGTCTATGGCTACACCTTC. This sequence encodes CASSIDRGHVYGYTF.

The chain combines TRBV5-1 with TRBJ2-1; TRBD1 aligns across 10 bases. Losses at the gene ends were 2 bases for V and 5 bases for J; bases not matched to a gene: 4. The germline CDR1 and CDR2 sequences are SGHRS and YFSETQ. The CDR3 runs to 15 residues. The CDR3 nucleotides are TGCGCCAGCAGCTTAGGACAGGGGGATAACAATGAGCAGTTCTTC. This gives the protein CASSLGQGDNNEQFF.

This clone was found a few times. The chain carries TRBV13 and TRBJ1-2; D ambiguous. CDR1 PRHDT and CDR2 FYEKMQ come from the germline V gene (reference sequence). V was pared by 4 bases and J by 3 bases, with 12 bases between. This CDR3 region has 14 residues. CDR3 coding DNA: TGTGCCAGCAGCTGGGGAGGAGCGTACTATGGCTACACCTTC. Amino acid sequence: CASSWGGAYYGYTF. The full variable domain, in which reference TRBV13 and TRBJ1-2 provide the parts outside the CDR3, is AAGVIQSPRHLIKEKRETATLKCYPIPRHDTVYWYQQGPGQDPQFLISFYEKMQSDKGSIPDRFSAQQFSDYHSELNMSSLELGDSALYFCASSWGGAYYGYTFGSGTRLTVV.

V gene TRBV27 combines with J gene TRBJ2-2; the D is unclear. The germline V and J ends were trimmed by 6 bases and 3 bases, with 17 bases remaining between them. The germline V gene encodes CDR1 MNHEY and CDR2 SMNVEV (reference sequence). The CDR3 length is 16 residues. In DNA form, the CDR3 reads TGTGCCAGCAGACTTAGACCGAGGCGAGACACCGGGGAGCTGTTTTTT. It translates to CASRLRPRRDTGELFF.

The V and J genes are TRBV18 and TRBJ1-1; 10 nucleotides match TRBD1. This CDR3 is 15 amino acids long. CDR1 is KGHSH, CDR2 LQKENI, per germline. V trimming: 3 bases; J trimming: 3 bases; junction bases outside the gene matches: 4. The CDR3 nucleotides read TGTGCCAGCTCACCGACAGGGGGCAGGGACACTGAAGCTTTCTTT. As protein: CASSPTGGRDTEAFF.

The chain recombines TRBV28 with TRBJ1-1; 9 nucleotides line up with TRBD1. After removal of 1 base from V and 4 bases from J, the junction contained 10 bases not matched to a gene. CDR3 length: 17 residues. The germline gives CDR1 MDHEN, CDR2 SYDVKM. This chain's CDR3 is CASSLSLGQGRATEAFF. The CDR3 DNA sequence: TGTGCCAGCAGTTTATCCCTCGGACAGGGGCGAGCCACTGAAGCTTTCTTT. The whole variable domain, remainder taken from reference TRBV28 and TRBJ1-1, is DVKVTQSSRYLVKRTGEKVFLECVQDMDHENMFWYRQDPGLGLRLIYFSYDVKMKEKGDIPEGYSVSREKKERFSLILESASTNQTSMYLCASSLSLGQGRATEAFFGQGTRLTVV.

This rearrangement joins TRBV28 to TRBJ2-1; D is uncertain. The germline gives CDR1 MDHEN, CDR2 SYDVKM. V was cut by 8 bases and J by 7 bases, with 18 bases left in between. CDR3 length equals 14 residues. Written as DNA, the CDR3 is TGTGCCAGCGCGCCGGTCGGCGGATGGAATGAGCAGTTCTTC. It translates to CASAPVGGWNEQFF.

V gene TRBV5-1 combines with J gene TRBJ2-5; no reliable D call. The V gene's germline CDR1 is SGHRS and CDR2 YFSETQ. V lost 1 base and J 1 base, leaving 5 bases between the germline ends. This CDR3 has 13 residues. The CDR3 here is CASSLPGQETQYF. The CDR3 DNA sequence: TGCGCCAGCAGCTTGCCAGGCCAAGAGACCCAGTACTTC.

The chain is built from TRBV10-2 and TRBJ2-7, with D unresolved. V was trimmed by 4 bases and J by 3 bases, leaving 4 bases between them. CDR3 length: 11 residues. Germline CDR1 is WSHSY and CDR2 is SAAADI. The CDR3 is CASSANYEQYF. In DNA form, the CDR3 reads TGCGCCAGCAGTGCGAACTACGAGCAGTACTTC.

This rearrangement joins TRBV27 to TRBJ2-3; D not resolved. This CDR3 has 11 amino acids. Per the germline V gene, CDR1 is MNHEY and CDR2 is SMNVEV (reference sequence). Trimming removed 5 bases at V and 3 bases at J, with 3 bases between. CDR3 residues: CASSTTDTQYF. In nucleotides, the CDR3 is TGTGCCAGCAGTACGACAGATACGCAGTATTTT.

The DNA of the CDR3 is TGTGCCAGCAGCCCGGCGTACCAAGAGACCCAGTACTTC. This sequence encodes CASSPAYQETQYF. J is TRBJ2-5 and V is TRBV7-6; D unclear. Trimming took 5 bases from V and 0 from J, leaving 7 bases between them. CDR1 and CDR2 (germline): SGHVS, FNYEAQ. CDR3 size: 13 residues.